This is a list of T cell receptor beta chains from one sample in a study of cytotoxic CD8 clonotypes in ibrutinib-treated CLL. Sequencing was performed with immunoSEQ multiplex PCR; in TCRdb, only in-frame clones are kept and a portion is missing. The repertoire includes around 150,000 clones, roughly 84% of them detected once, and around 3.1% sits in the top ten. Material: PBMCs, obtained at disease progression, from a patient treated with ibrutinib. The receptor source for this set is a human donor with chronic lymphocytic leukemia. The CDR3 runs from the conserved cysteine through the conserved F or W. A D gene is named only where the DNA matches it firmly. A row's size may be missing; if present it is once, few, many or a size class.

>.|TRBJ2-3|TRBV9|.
TGTGCCAGCAGCGTAAGCTGGCCGGGCACAGATACGCAGTATTTT
CASSVSWPGTDTQYF
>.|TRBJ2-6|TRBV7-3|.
TGTGCCAGCAGCGAAACTAGTGGATCTGGGGCCAACGTCCTGACTTTC
CASSETSGSGANVLTF
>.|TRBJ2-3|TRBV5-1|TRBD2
TGCGCCAGCAGCTTGGACTACCTAGCGGGAGGGGTAGATACGCAGTATTTT
CASSLDYLAGGVDTQYF
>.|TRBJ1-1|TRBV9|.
TGTGCCAGCAGCGTAGGTGTAGGGGGGAACACTGAAGCTTTCTTT
CASSVGVGGNTEAFF
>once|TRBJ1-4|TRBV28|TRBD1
TGTGCCAGCAGTCCCGGACAGGGTGCTAATGAAAAACTGTTTTTT
CASSPGQGANEKLFF
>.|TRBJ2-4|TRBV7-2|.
TGTGCCAGCAGCTTAGCACCACAGCGGGCGATCCAAAACATTCAGTACTTC
CASSLAPQRAIQNIQYF
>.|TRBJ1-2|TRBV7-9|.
TGTGCCAGCAGCTCCCAAGGTTACGGCTACACCTTC
CASSSQGYGYTF
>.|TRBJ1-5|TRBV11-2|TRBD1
TGTGCCAGCAGCCCAGGACAGGGTGGGGATCAGCCCCAGCATTTT
CASSPGQGGDQPQHF
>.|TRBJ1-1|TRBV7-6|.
TGTGCCAGCAGCTTATCAGGGATGAACACTGAAGCTTTCTTT
CASSLSGMNTEAFF
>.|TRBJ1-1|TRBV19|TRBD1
TGTGCCAGTGGACAGGACAGGGACAACACTGAAGCTTTCTTT
CASGQDRDNTEAFF
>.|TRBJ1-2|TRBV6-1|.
TGTGCCAGCACCCCCACAACCTATGGCTACACCTTC
CASTPTTYGYTF
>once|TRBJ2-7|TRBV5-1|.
TGCGCCAGCAGCTTGTACGAGCGAACGAGCTCCTACGAGCAGTACTTC
CASSLYERTSSYEQYF
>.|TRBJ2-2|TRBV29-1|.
TGCAGCGTTGAAAGAGCGGGTTTCTCTGACACCGGGGAGCTGTTTTTT
CSVERAGFSDTGELFF
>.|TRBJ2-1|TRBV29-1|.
TGCAGCGCCATCAAGACGAGTTGGGGGCAGTTCTTC
CSAIKTSWGQFF
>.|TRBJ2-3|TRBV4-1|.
TGCGCCAGCAGCCAAGATCATCGCGGGGAGGGGGGAGATACGCAGTATTTT
CASSQDHRGEGGDTQYF
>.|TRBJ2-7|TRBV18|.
TGTGCCAGCTCACCGAACAGGGTTTCCTACGAGCAGTACTTC
CASSPNRVSYEQYF
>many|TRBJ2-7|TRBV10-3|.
TGTGCCAGCCAGACAGGCTACGAGCAGTACTTC
CASQTGYEQYF
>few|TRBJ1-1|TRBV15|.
TGTGCCACCAGCAGAGGACCTCGCGGTGAAGCTTTCTTT
CATSRGPRGEAFF
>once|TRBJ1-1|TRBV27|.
TGTGCCAGCAGTTTATCCCCCTACACTGAAGCTTTCTTT
CASSLSPYTEAFF
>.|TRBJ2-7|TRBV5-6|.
TGTGCCAGCAGCGGGGGTCTTACCTACGAGCAGTACTTC
CASSGGLTYEQYF